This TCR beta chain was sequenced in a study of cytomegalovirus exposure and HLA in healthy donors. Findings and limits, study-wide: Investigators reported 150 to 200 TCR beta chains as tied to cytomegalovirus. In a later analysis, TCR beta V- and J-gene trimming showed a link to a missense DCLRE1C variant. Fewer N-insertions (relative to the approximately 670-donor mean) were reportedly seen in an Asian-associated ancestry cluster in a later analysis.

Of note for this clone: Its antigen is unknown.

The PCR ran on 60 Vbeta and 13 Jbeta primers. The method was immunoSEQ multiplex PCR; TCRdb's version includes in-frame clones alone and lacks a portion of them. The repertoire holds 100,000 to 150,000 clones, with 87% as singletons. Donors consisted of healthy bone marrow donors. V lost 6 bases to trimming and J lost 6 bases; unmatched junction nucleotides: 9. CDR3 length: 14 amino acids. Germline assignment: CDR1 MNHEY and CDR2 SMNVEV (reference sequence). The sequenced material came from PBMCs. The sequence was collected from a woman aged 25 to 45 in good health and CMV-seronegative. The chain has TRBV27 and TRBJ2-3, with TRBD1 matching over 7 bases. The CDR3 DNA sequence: TGTGCCAGCAGCTATCAGGGGGTCGGGGATACGCAGTATTTT. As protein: CASSYQGVGDTQYF.